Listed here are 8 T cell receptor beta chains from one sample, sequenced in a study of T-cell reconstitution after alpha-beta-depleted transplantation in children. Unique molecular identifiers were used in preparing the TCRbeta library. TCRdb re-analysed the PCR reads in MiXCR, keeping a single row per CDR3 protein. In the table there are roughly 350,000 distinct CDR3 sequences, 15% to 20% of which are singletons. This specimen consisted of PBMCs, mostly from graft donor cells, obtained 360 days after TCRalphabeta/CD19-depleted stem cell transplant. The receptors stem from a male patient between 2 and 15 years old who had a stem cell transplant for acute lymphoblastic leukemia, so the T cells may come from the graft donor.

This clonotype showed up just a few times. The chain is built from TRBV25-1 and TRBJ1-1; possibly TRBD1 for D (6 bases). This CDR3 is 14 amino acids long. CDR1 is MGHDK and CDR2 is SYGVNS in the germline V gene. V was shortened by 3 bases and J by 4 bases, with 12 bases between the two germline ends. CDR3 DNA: TGTGCCAGCAGTGATTTGGGGGCGGTCACTGAAGCTTTCTTT. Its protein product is CASSDLGAVTEAFF.

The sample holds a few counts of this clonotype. The CDR3 DNA sequence: TGTGCCACCAGCGGAAAAATCAGGGACAGGGGACATTCACCCCTCCACTTT. This encodes CATSGKIRDRGHSPLHF. J is TRBJ1-6 and V is TRBV15; 10 bases align to TRBD1. The J segment lost 8 bases and the V segment lost 5 bases, leaving 12 bases of the junction unmatched. This CDR3 comprises 17 residues. Germline CDR1 reads LNHNV; CDR2 reads YYDKDF (reference sequence). The entire variable domain, with the rest obtained from reference TRBV15 and TRBJ1-6, is as follows: DAMVIQNPRYQVTQFGKPVTLSCSQTLNHNVMYWYQQKSSQAPKLLFHYYDKDFNNEADTPDNFQSRRPNTSFCFLDIRSPGLGDTAMYLCATSGKIRDRGHSPLHFGNGTRLTVT.

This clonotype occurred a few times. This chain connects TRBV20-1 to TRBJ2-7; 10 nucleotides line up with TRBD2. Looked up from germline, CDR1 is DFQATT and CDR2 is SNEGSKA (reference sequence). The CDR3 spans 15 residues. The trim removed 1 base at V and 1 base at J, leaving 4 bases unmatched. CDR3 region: CSARGLLAGSYEQYF. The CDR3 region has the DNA TGCAGTGCTAGAGGCCTACTAGCGGGGTCCTACGAGCAGTACTTC.

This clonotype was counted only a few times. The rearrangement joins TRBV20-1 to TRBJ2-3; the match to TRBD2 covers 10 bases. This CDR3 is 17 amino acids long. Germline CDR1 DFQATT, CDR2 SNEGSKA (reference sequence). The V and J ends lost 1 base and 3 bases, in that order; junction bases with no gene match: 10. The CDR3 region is CSARAGLAGAFTDTQYF. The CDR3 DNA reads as TGCAGTGCTAGAGCAGGCCTAGCGGGAGCCTTTACAGATACGCAGTATTTT.

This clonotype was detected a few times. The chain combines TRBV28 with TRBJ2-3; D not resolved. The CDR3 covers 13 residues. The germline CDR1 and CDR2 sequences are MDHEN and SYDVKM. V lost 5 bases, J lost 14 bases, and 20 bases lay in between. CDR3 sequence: CASSPLDEARRYF. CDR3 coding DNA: TGTGCCAGCAGTCCCCTAGACGAGGCCCGGCGGTATTTT.

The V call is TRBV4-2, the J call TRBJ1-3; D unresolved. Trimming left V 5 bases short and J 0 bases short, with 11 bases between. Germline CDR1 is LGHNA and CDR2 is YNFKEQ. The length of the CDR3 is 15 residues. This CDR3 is CASSGSGLSGNTIYF. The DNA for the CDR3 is TGTGCCAGCAGCGGGAGCGGTCTCTCTGGAAACACCATATATTTT.

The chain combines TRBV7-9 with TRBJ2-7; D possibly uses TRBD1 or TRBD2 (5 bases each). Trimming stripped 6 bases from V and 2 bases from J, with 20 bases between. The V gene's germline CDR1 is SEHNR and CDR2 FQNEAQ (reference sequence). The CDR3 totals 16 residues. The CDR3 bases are TGTGCCAGCAGTTACGGACCCGGGACCGTTACCTACGAGCAGTACTTC. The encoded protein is CASSYGPGTVTYEQYF.

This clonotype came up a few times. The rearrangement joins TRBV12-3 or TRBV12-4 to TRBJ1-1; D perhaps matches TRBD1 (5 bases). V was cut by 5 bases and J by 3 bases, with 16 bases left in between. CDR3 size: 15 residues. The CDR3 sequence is CASSGTDNWDTEAFF. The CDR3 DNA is TGTGCCAGCAGTGGGACGGACAACTGGGACACTGAAGCTTTCTTT.